These T cell receptor beta chains were read from a single sample in a study of post-analysis software for immune sequencing data. One entry per CDR3 protein, called by TCRdb with MiXCR from the PCR reads. Seen here are fewer than 850,000 distinct CDR3 sequences, 46% observed once, and the top ten hold just under 5%. The sequenced sample was blood. The receptors derive from a girl aged 10 to 17 with multiple sclerosis. The CDR3 runs from the conserved cysteine through the conserved F or W. The order of the fields is V gene, D gene, CDR3 length, clone size, J gene, CDR3 protein, CDR3 DNA. A D gene is named only where the DNA matches it firmly. Clone size is given for some rows only: seen once, a few or many times, or a class if the clone is expanded.

TRBV12-3/TRBV12-4	TRBD1	17	-	TRBJ1-5	CASSPGTGGFSNQPQHF	TGTGCCAGCAGTCCCGGGACAGGGGGATTCAGCAATCAGCCCCAGCATTTT
TRBV24-1	TRBD1	16	many	TRBJ1-5	CATSDFADRGNQPQHF	TGTGCCACCAGTGATTTCGCGGACAGGGGCAATCAGCCCCAGCATTTT
TRBV14	-	16	-	TRBJ2-3	CASSQLNPRGTDTQYF	TGTGCCAGCAGCCAACTTAATCCAAGGGGCACAGATACGCAGTATTTT
TRBV27	-	14	-	TRBJ2-1	CASSFQGGYNEQFF	TGTGCCAGCAGTTTTCAGGGGGGGTACAATGAGCAGTTCTTC
TRBV20-1	-	15	-	TRBJ1-6	CSAIKRQPYNSPLHF	TGCAGTGCTATTAAACGCCAGCCCTATAATTCACCCCTCCACTTT
TRBV20-1	-	15	-	TRBJ1-1	CSAPQERALNTEAFF	TGCAGTGCCCCCCAAGAAAGGGCCCTGAACACTGAAGCTTTCTTT
TRBV15	-	14	-	TRBJ2-3	CATSRKGSGDTQYF	TGTGCCACCAGCCGGAAGGGTAGCGGAGATACGCAGTATTTT
TRBV4-1	-	16	-	TRBJ1-5	CASSQDPGGPRTPQHF	TGCGCCAGCAGCCAAGACCCCGGGGGGCCTCGGACGCCCCAGCATTTT
TRBV28	-	16	-	TRBJ2-7	CASSRYYRERAYEQYF	TGTGCCAGCAGCAGATACTATAGGGAGCGGGCCTACGAGCAGTACTTC
TRBV29-1	-	16	-	TRBJ2-1	CSVEGGGGRPYNEQFF	TGCAGCGTTGAGGGAGGTGGAGGGAGACCCTACAATGAGCAGTTCTTC
TRBV7-9	-	14	-	TRBJ2-7	CASSLLREGGRQYF	TGTGCCAGCAGCTTATTGCGAGAAGGAGGCCGGCAGTACTTC
TRBV28	-	15	-	TRBJ1-5	CASSLSFLRWRPQHF	TGTGCCAGCAGTTTATCTTTTTTGAGGTGGCGGCCCCAGCATTTT
TRBV6-6	TRBD1	16	-	TRBJ2-6	CASSYQTGAGANVLTF	TGTGCCAGCAGCTACCAAACAGGGGCTGGGGCCAACGTCCTGACTTTC
TRBV20-1	TRBD2	18	few	TRBJ2-5	CSAPILAGGLLEQETQYF	TGCAGTGCTCCTATACTAGCGGGAGGCCTACTAGAACAAGAGACCCAGTACTTC
TRBV21-1	-	13	few	TRBJ2-4	CASDRGLKNIQYF	TGTGCCAGCGACAGGGGACTTAAAAACATTCAGTACTTC
TRBV7-9	-	14	-	TRBJ1-2	CASSHGGANYGYTF	TGTGCCAGCAGCCACGGGGGGGCTAACTATGGCTACACCTTC
TRBV7-6	-	15	few	TRBJ2-3	CASSTGGGSTDTQYF	TGTGCCAGCTCAACCGGGGGCGGTAGCACAGATACGCAGTATTTT
TRBV10-3	TRBD2	17	few	TRBJ2-3	CAISEFRAGERTDTQYF	TGTGCCATCAGTGAGTTCCGAGCGGGAGAACGTACAGATACGCAGTATTTT
TRBV20-1	-	14	few	TRBJ2-3	CSASGLASTDTQYF	TGCAGTGCTAGTGGGCTGGCTAGCACAGATACGCAGTATTTT
TRBV5-5	-	13	-	TRBJ1-5	CASSSTGFQPQHF	TGTGCCAGCAGCTCCACAGGGTTTCAGCCCCAGCATTTT
TRBV4-2	-	16	-	TRBJ2-7	CASSQVPDSSSYEQYF	TGTGCCAGCAGCCAAGTACCGGACAGTTCCTCCTACGAGCAGTACTTC
TRBV29-1	-	11	few	TRBJ1-2	CSVEPDYGYTF	TGCAGCGTTGAACCTGACTATGGCTACACCTTC
TRBV29-1	-	15	few	TRBJ2-3	CSAPPGGSSTDTQYF	TGCAGCGCTCCCCCGGGCGGAAGTAGCACAGATACGCAGTATTTT
TRBV4-2	TRBD2	17	-	TRBJ2-5	CASSQDFASSGREARYF	TGTGCCAGCAGCCAAGATTTCGCGTCTAGCGGGAGGGAGGCCAGGTACTTC
TRBV7-9	-	14	-	TRBJ2-7	CASSLEGSTYEQYF	TGTGCCAGCAGCTTAGAGGGCTCGACCTACGAGCAGTACTTC
TRBV12-3/TRBV12-4	TRBD2	15	-	TRBJ2-1	CASTSPAGAYNEQFF	TGTGCCAGCACCTCGCCCGCGGGAGCCTACAATGAGCAGTTCTTC
TRBV7-2	TRBD2	16	-	TRBJ2-3	CASLFSRLANPDTQYF	TGTGCCAGCCTCTTTAGCCGACTAGCGAACCCAGATACGCAGTATTTT
TRBV20-1	TRBD1	17	-	TRBJ1-6	CSARGTKTGVGNSPLHF	TGCAGTGCTAGAGGAACTAAAACAGGGGTGGGGAATTCACCCCTCCACTTT
TRBV29-1	-	13	-	TRBJ2-1	CSVKVAAGNEQFF	TGCAGCGTCAAAGTAGCGGCTGGCAATGAGCAGTTCTTC
TRBV7-9	-	17	-	TRBJ2-1	CASSLVGAQGLDNEQFF	TGTGCCAGCAGCTTAGTAGGGGCACAGGGTTTGGACAATGAGCAGTTCTTC
TRBV4-1	-	17	few	TRBJ1-2	CASSQDLGGGIFYGYTF	TGCGCCAGCAGCCAAGATCTCGGGGGAGGGATCTTCTATGGCTACACCTTC
TRBV12-3/TRBV12-4	TRBD1	16	-	TRBJ1-4	CASSGAGTERREKLFF	TGTGCCAGCAGCGGAGCCGGGACAGAAAGGAGGGAAAAACTGTTTTTT
TRBV27	-	13	many	TRBJ2-7	CASSFQSSYEQYF	TGTGCCAGCAGTTTCCAGAGCTCCTACGAGCAGTACTTC
TRBV6-6	TRBD2	15	-	TRBJ2-7	CASSPGTSGLYEQYF	TGTGCCAGCAGCCCCGGGACTAGCGGTCTATACGAGCAGTACTTC
TRBV7-9	TRBD2	14	-	TRBJ2-1	CATIAGEGPNEQFF	TGTGCCACGATCGCGGGAGAGGGCCCCAATGAGCAGTTCTTC
TRBV12-3/TRBV12-4	-	15	-	TRBJ1-5	CASSLWPNSNQPQHF	TGTGCCAGCAGTTTATGGCCAAATAGCAATCAGCCCCAGCATTTT
TRBV7-9	-	14	-	TRBJ2-5	CASSTGQTQETQYF	TGTGCCAGCAGCACCGGACAGACCCAAGAGACCCAGTACTTC
TRBV7-2	TRBD1	15	few	TRBJ2-7	CASSLAGQGLYEQYF	TGTGCCAGCAGCCTGGCGGGACAGGGCCTCTACGAGCAGTACTTC
TRBV6-4	-	12	many	TRBJ1-2	CASTRTDYGYTF	TGTGCCAGCACCCGGACGGACTATGGCTACACCTTC
TRBV12-3/TRBV12-4	TRBD1	15	few	TRBJ1-2	CASSFTFRGLRGYTF	TGTGCCAGCAGTTTTACCTTCAGGGGGTTACGAGGCTACACCTTC
TRBV5-5	-	15	-	TRBJ2-7	CASSKWTLSSYEQYF	TGTGCCAGCAGCAAGTGGACTCTCAGCTCCTACGAGCAGTACTTC
TRBV20-1	-	14	once	TRBJ2-7	CSAPTGTASYEQYF	TGCAGTGCTCCCACCGGGACGGCCTCCTACGAGCAGTACTTC
TRBV20-1	TRBD1	15	few	TRBJ2-7	CSARDIGQGAYEQYF	TGCAGTGCTAGAGATATAGGACAGGGCGCCTACGAGCAGTACTTC
TRBV6-1	TRBD2	15	-	TRBJ2-3	CASSEIWRGTDTQYF	TGTGCCAGCAGTGAAATCTGGCGGGGGACAGATACGCAGTATTTT
TRBV27	TRBD1	14	-	TRBJ2-7	CASRWTGHSYEQYF	TGTGCCAGCAGGTGGACAGGCCACTCCTACGAGCAGTACTTC
TRBV20-1	-	14	few	TRBJ1-5	CSAKGDISNQPQHF	TGCAGTGCTAAGGGGGACATTAGCAATCAGCCCCAGCATTTT
TRBV12-3/TRBV12-4	-	14	-	TRBJ1-4	CASSIDNTPEKLFF	TGTGCCAGCAGCATCGACAATACGCCCGAAAAACTGTTTTTT